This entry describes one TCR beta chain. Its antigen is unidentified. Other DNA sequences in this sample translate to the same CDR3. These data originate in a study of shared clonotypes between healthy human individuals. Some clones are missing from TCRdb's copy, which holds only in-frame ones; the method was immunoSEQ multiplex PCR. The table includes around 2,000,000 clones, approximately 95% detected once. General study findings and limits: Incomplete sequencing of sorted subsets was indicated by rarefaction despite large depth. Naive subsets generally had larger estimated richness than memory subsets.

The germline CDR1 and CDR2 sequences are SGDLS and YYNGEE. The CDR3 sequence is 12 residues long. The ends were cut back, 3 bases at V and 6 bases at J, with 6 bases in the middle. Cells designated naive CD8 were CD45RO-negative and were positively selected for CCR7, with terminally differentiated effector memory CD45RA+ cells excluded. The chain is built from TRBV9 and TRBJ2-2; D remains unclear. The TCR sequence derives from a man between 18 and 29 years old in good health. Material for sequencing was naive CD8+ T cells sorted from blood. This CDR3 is CASSAVPGELFF. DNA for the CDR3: TGTGCCAGCAGCGCGGTTCCCGGGGAGCTGTTTTTT.